Listed here are 16 T cell receptor beta chains from one sample, sequenced in a study of cytomegalovirus exposure and HLA in healthy donors. Primers: 60 Vbeta forward and 13 Jbeta reverse. The protocol was immunoSEQ multiplex PCR, while the TCRdb copy is restricted to in-frame clones and leaves out a portion. The sample yields some 87,000 clones, around three quarters seen once. The sample comprised PBMCs. The receptors come from a woman in her fifties or sixties in good health and CMV-seropositive.

The CDR3 loop is CARSLVGRGTDTQYF. In DNA, the CDR3 is TGTGCCAGAAGCTTGGTAGGCAGGGGAACAGATACGCAGTATTTT. The V gene is TRBV5-3, the J gene TRBJ2-3, with D possibly TRBD1 on 6 matching bases. TRBV5-3 is sorted into the ORF group, with uncertain function. The CDR3 runs to 15 residues. The V end lost 0 bases, the J end lost 3 bases, and 11 bases lay between the germline ends.

This clone was seen a few times. This sequence joins TRBV28 and TRBJ2-1, with TRBD2 as a possible D gene (7 bases). CDR3 size: 16 residues. Germline CDR1 and CDR2: MDHEN and SYDVKM. V lost 2 bases to trimming and J lost 10 bases, with 21 bases between them. The CDR3 region has the DNA TGTGCCAGCAGTTTAACCTTAGGGGGGGGTAGCGAGGAGCAGTTCTTC. It is translated as CASSLTLGGGSEEQFF. The full variable domain, its missing parts supplied by reference TRBV28 and TRBJ2-1, is DVKVTQSSRYLVKRTGEKVFLECVQDMDHENMFWYRQDPGLGLRLIYFSYDVKMKEKGDIPEGYSVSREKKERFSLILESASTNQTSMYLCASSLTLGGGSEEQFFGPGTRLTVL.

V and J are TRBV19 and TRBJ2-1; no clear D. CDR1 and CDR2 from the germline V gene are LNHDA and SQIVND (reference sequence). Trimming stripped 6 bases from V and 4 bases from J, with 16 bases between. The CDR3 extends over 15 amino acids. The CDR3 loop reads CASRIYPDIYNEQFF. The CDR3 region has the DNA TGTGCCAGTAGAATCTACCCCGATATATACAATGAGCAGTTCTTC.

The chain has TRBV5-1 and TRBJ2-7, with TRBD1 matching 8 bases. Germline assignment: CDR1 SGHRS and CDR2 YFSETQ. The CDR3 length is 13 residues. V trimming: 4 bases; J trimming: 2 bases; junction bases outside the gene matches: 2. The chain's CDR3 is CASSRGQAYEQYF. CDR3 nucleotide sequence: TGCGCCAGCAGCCGGGGACAGGCCTACGAGCAGTACTTC.

V and J are TRBV9 and TRBJ1-1; tentatively, D is TRBD1 (6 bases). CDR3 length: 17 amino acids. CDR1 and CDR2 from the germline V gene are SGDLS and YYNGEE. Between the trimmed V and J ends, which lost 3 bases and 4 bases, there was a span of 22 bases. The CDR3 reads CASSDKTDRSRATEAFF. The CDR3 coding sequence is TGTGCCAGCAGCGATAAGACCGACAGGAGTAGGGCCACTGAAGCTTTCTTT.

The J gene is TRBJ2-7, the V gene TRBV7-9; TRBD2 matches 7 bases. V shed 6 bases, J shed 2 bases, and the junction held 10 bases outside the gene matches. Germline loops: CDR1 SEHNR, CDR2 FQNEAQ (reference sequence). The CDR3 is made up of 15 amino acids. Here the CDR3 reads CASSQGLADTYEQYF. The CDR3 DNA is TGTGCCAGCAGTCAAGGGCTAGCGGACACCTACGAGCAGTACTTC.

Concerning this clone itself: This sample also contains other DNA sequences that code for the same CDR3. The chain carries TRBV28 and TRBJ1-5; no firm D call. Trimming left V 6 bases short and J 1 base short, with 10 bases between. CDR1 is MDHEN and CDR2 is SYDVKM in the germline V gene. The length of the CDR3 is 14 residues. CDR3 residues: CASRGTGSNQPQHF. The CDR3 coding sequence is TGTGCCAGCAGAGGCACGGGGAGCAATCAGCCCCAGCATTTT.

This clone was seen a few times. The CDR3 nucleotides are TGTGCCAGCGACGGGGGGGCAGATACGCAGTATTTT. Protein product: CASDGGADTQYF. This sequence joins TRBV7-2 and TRBJ2-3, with TRBD2 identical over 8 bases. V lost 8 bases to trimming and J lost 4 bases; unmatched junction nucleotides: 2. Germline V gives CDR1 SGHTA, CDR2 FQGNSA. The CDR3 runs 12 residues. The full variable domain, with the rest looked up from reference TRBV7-2 and TRBJ2-3, is GAGVSQSPSNKVTEKGKDVELRCDPISGHTALYWYRQSLGQGLEFLIYFQGNSAPDKSGLPSDRFSAERTGGSVSTLTIQRTQQEDSAVYLCASDGGADTQYFGPGTRLTVL.

A single count supports this clone. V is TRBV7-2 and J is TRBJ2-7, with TRBD1 matching 7 bases. Germline CDR1 and CDR2: SGHTA and FQGNSA. There are 15 residues in the CDR3. The V segment lost 1 base and the J segment 3 bases; nucleotides outside the gene matches: 6. CDR3 protein: CASSLGRTGSYEQYF. The CDR3 DNA reads as TGTGCCAGCAGCTTAGGTAGGACAGGTAGCTACGAGCAGTACTTC.

The chain uses TRBV27 and TRBJ1-3, with unresolved D. The CDR3 totals 15 residues. In germline, CDR1 is MNHEY, CDR2 SMNVEV (reference sequence). V was trimmed by 4 bases and J by 1 base, leaving 11 bases between them. The CDR3 DNA sequence: TGTGCCAGCAGTTCGGGAAGGGCTTCTGGAAACACCATATATTTT. It yields the protein CASSSGRASGNTIYF.

The chain employs TRBV28 and TRBJ2-1, with 8 bases aligning to TRBD2. The CDR3 runs 17 residues. V was clipped by 3 bases and J by 2 bases; unmatched bases: 9. The V gene's germline CDR1 is MDHEN and CDR2 SYDVKM. CDR3 protein: CASSLNLLAAAYNEQFF. In DNA, the CDR3 is TGTGCCAGCAGTTTGAATTTACTAGCGGCAGCCTACAATGAGCAGTTCTTC.

CDR3 loop: CASSLGHSQETQYF. CDR3 sequence (DNA): TGCGCCAGCAGCTTGGGACACTCTCAAGAGACCCAGTACTTC. This chain connects TRBV5-1 to TRBJ2-5; D gene unclear. From germline, CDR1 is SGHRS and CDR2 YFSETQ. This CDR3 region has 14 residues. Trimming stripped 0 bases from V and 2 bases from J, with 8 bases between.

This chain links TRBV19 with TRBJ1-1; possible D gene TRBD1, 6 bases. The CDR3 loop spans 15 amino acids. V shed 5 bases and J shed 0 bases, with 13 bases lying between them. The germline gives CDR1 LNHDA, CDR2 SQIVND (reference sequence). CDR3: CASSPIGGLNTEAFF. The DNA for the CDR3 is TGTGCCAGTAGTCCGATAGGGGGTTTGAACACTGAAGCTTTCTTT.

CDR3 sequence: CATSEPPGHRTYEQYF. The DNA of the CDR3 is TGTGCCACCAGCGAGCCTCCGGGACACCGGACCTACGAGCAGTACTTC. The chain carries TRBV15 and TRBJ2-7; TRBD1 might be the D (6 bases). Trimming removed 5 bases at V and 2 bases at J, with 19 bases between. This CDR3 contains 16 residues. The germline V gene encodes CDR1 LNHNV and CDR2 YYDKDF (reference sequence).

V is TRBV28 and J is TRBJ1-4; tentative D call: TRBD1 (5 bases). The CDR3 covers 15 residues. CDR1 is MDHEN, CDR2 SYDVKM, per germline. V gave up 6 bases and J gave up 4 bases, with 15 bases separating them. The CDR3 DNA sequence: TGTGCCAGCAGCCTAACCCGGGGGGGTAATGAAAAACTGTTTTTT. It is translated as CASSLTRGGNEKLFF.

V gene TRBV9 combines with J gene TRBJ2-3, with 8 bases that match TRBD2. Germline V gene data show CDR1 as SGDLS and CDR2 as YYNGEE. The CDR3 consists of 17 residues. V lost 0 bases, J lost 2 bases, and 8 bases stayed unmatched. The CDR3 DNA reads TGTGCCAGCAGCGTAGGTGTAGCGGGAATCACCACAGATACGCAGTATTTT. Encoded protein: CASSVGVAGITTDTQYF.